The next 29 T cell receptor beta chains were all read from a single sample in a study of blood T cell repertoires in COVID-19. The method was immunoSEQ multiplex PCR; TCRdb's version includes in-frame clones alone and lacks a portion of them. The sample contains under 80,000 clones, about 90% of which appear only once. Sequenced input: peripheral blood. Receptors were obtained from a woman of 80 years or more with active COVID-19.

The V call is TRBV7-2, the J call TRBJ1-6; 8 bases match TRBD1. The J segment lost 9 bases and the V segment lost 3 bases, leaving 7 bases of the junction unmatched. CDR3 length: 15 amino acids. CDR1 and CDR2 (germline): SGHTA, FQGNSA. DNA for the CDR3: TGTGCCAGCAGCTTCGGGACAGGATGGGGTTCACCCCTCCACTTT. As protein: CASSFGTGWGSPLHF.

The chain is built from TRBV28 and TRBJ2-3, with a tentative D call TRBD2 (5 bases). V lost 5 bases and J 0 bases, leaving 15 bases between the germline ends. Germline V gene lookup returns CDR1 MDHEN and CDR2 SYDVKM. The CDR3 is 16 residues long. Here the CDR3 reads CASSHRGADSTDTQYF. The CDR3 coding sequence is TGTGCCAGCAGTCACCGAGGAGCGGATAGCACAGATACGCAGTATTTT.

Only one count was recorded for this clone. The rearrangement joins TRBV28 to TRBJ2-5; 10 bases line up with TRBD1. The J segment lost 5 bases and the V segment lost 5 bases, leaving 5 bases of the junction unmatched. The germline gives CDR1 MDHEN, CDR2 SYDVKM. CDR3 length: 14 amino acids. The CDR3 sequence is CASSPRDRGETQYF. DNA for the CDR3: TGTGCCAGCAGTCCTAGGGACAGGGGTGAGACCCAGTACTTC.

This chain joins TRBV5-6 and TRBJ1-2, with D maybe TRBD1 (5 bases). This CDR3 is built from 16 residues. Germline V lookup: CDR1 SGHDT, CDR2 YYEEEE. The ends were cut back, 1 base at V and 3 bases at J, with 16 bases in the middle. CDR3 sequence: CASSLRLQAAYYGYTF. DNA of the CDR3: TGTGCCAGCAGCTTGAGGCTACAGGCTGCTTACTATGGCTACACCTTC.

The chain uses TRBV28 and TRBJ2-1, with 11 positions matching TRBD2. This CDR3 is built from 18 residues. CDR1 MDHEN and CDR2 SYDVKM come from the germline V gene. The V segment lost 3 bases and the J segment 8 bases; nucleotides outside the gene matches: 15. CDR3 sequence: CASSFPTSSGRNWYEQFF. The CDR3 nucleotides read TGTGCCAGCAGTTTTCCAACGTCTAGCGGGAGGAATTGGTATGAGCAGTTCTTC.

V usage is TRBV28 and J usage is TRBJ2-5, with a weak D call TRBD2 (6 bases). The germline CDR1 and CDR2 sequences are MDHEN and SYDVKM. Trimming left V 3 bases short and J 8 bases short, with 19 bases between. This CDR3 contains 15 residues. For the CDR3, the DNA is TGTGCCAGCAGTTTGGCCGGGAGCCAGTATGGAACCCAGTACTTC. It codes for CASSLAGSQYGTQYF.

The genes are TRBV6-5 and TRBJ2-5, with 9 positions matching TRBD1. V was clipped by 7 bases and J by 6 bases; unmatched bases: 9. This CDR3 region has 14 residues. The germline gives CDR1 MNHEY, CDR2 SVGAGI. The CDR3 protein is CASITTGGRKTQYF. The CDR3 bases are TGTGCCAGCATCACAACAGGGGGCCGAAAGACCCAGTACTTC.

The rearrangement joins TRBV7-2 to TRBJ2-6; no firm D call. This CDR3 has 17 residues. Trimming removed 4 bases at V and 4 bases at J, with 17 bases between. CDR1 and CDR2 from the germline V gene are SGHTA and FQGNSA. CDR3 loop: CASSSQYQRYGANVLTF. The CDR3 DNA reads as TGTGCCAGCAGCTCCCAATACCAGAGGTACGGGGCCAACGTCCTGACTTTC.

The rearrangement joins TRBV24-1 to TRBJ2-2; perhaps TRBD2 as D (6 bases). Germline CDR1 and CDR2: KGHDR and SFDVKD. V was trimmed by 6 bases and J by 0 bases, leaving 10 bases between them. The CDR3 is 15 residues long. The chain's CDR3 is CATSRAGTNTGELFF. CDR3 sequence (DNA): TGTGCCACCAGTCGAGCGGGTACGAACACCGGGGAGCTGTTTTTT.

The chain has TRBV29-1 and TRBJ2-1; 8 bases line up with TRBD1. This CDR3 is 14 amino acids long. CDR1 is SQVTM, CDR2 ANQGSEA, per germline. V lost 4 bases to trimming and J lost 4 bases; unmatched junction nucleotides: 6. The CDR3 DNA reads TGCAGCGTTGGTACCCGGACAGGGTACAATGAGCAGTTCTTC. Encoded protein: CSVGTRTGYNEQFF.

This clone is a singleton in its sample. The chain couples TRBV19 to TRBJ2-4, with 8 bases aligning to TRBD2. The CDR3 totals 14 residues. Trimming at V came to 5 bases and at J to 8 bases, leaving 8 bases not matched to a gene. CDR1 is LNHDA, CDR2 SQIVND, per germline (reference sequence). Here the CDR3 reads CASSLPAGGHIQYF. For the CDR3, the DNA is TGTGCCAGTAGTCTCCCTGCGGGGGGTCACATTCAGTACTTC. Using reference TRBV19 and TRBJ2-4 for the parts outside the CDR3, the full variable domain is DGGITQSPKYLFRKEGQNVTLSCEQNLNHDAMYWYRQDPGQGLRLIYYSQIVNDFQKGDIAEGYSVSREKKESFPLTVTSAQKNPTAFYLCASSLPAGGHIQYFGAGTRLSVL.

This chain connects TRBV5-5 to TRBJ2-1; possibly TRBD2 for D (6 bases). With 4 bases removed from V and 10 bases from J, the gap between germline ends came to 15 bases. The germline V gene encodes CDR1 SGHKS and CDR2 YYEKEE (reference sequence). The CDR3 has 13 amino acids. CDR3 DNA: TGTGCCAGCAGCATGCAGACTAGTCTCGAGCAGTTCTTC. Translated, it gives CASSMQTSLEQFF.

The chain carries TRBV5-4 and TRBJ2-7, with 10 bases lining up with TRBD1. V was pared by 4 bases and J by 3 bases, with 10 bases of the junction left unmatched. Germline CDR1 SGHNT, CDR2 YYREEE (reference sequence). The CDR3 loop spans 16 amino acids. This chain's CDR3 is CASSRSAGTGDYEQYF. The CDR3 nucleotides read TGTGCCAGCAGCCGGTCGGCCGGGACAGGGGACTACGAGCAGTACTTC.

This clone has only a few counts. The CDR3 nucleotides read TGCGCCAGCAGCTCGGGACTAGCGCCTTCCTACAATGAGCAGTTCTTC. It encodes CASSSGLAPSYNEQFF. This rearrangement joins TRBV5-1 to TRBJ2-1; 10 bases are shared with TRBD2. V shed 3 bases and J 1 base; nucleotides not matched to a gene: 4. CDR1 and CDR2 (germline): SGHRS, YFSETQ. There are 16 residues in the CDR3.

The V call is TRBV7-8, the J call TRBJ2-7, with TRBD1 matching 7 bases. The germline gives CDR1 SGHVS, CDR2 FQNEAQ. J was trimmed by 2 bases and V by 4 bases; bases with no gene match: 11. The CDR3 sequence is 16 residues long. The DNA of the CDR3 is TGTGCCAGCAGCTCCCCACCAGGGGGAATCGCCTACGAGCAGTACTTC. This gives the protein CASSSPPGGIAYEQYF. Drawing the rest from reference TRBV7-8 and TRBJ2-7, the complete variable domain is GAGVSQSPRYKVAKRGQDVALRCDPISGHVSLFWYQQALGQGPEFLTYFQNEAQLDKSGLPSDRFFAERPEGSVSTLKIQRTQQEDSAVYLCASSSPPGGIAYEQYFGPGTRLTVT.

The sample holds one count of this clone. CDR3 protein: CASSEWGGLDQPQHF. CDR3 nucleotides: TGCGCCAGCAGCGAGTGGGGGGGATTAGATCAGCCCCAGCATTTT. The rearrangement links TRBV5-1 to TRBJ1-5; maybe TRBD1 (5 bases). V shed 4 bases and J shed 5 bases, with 16 bases lying between them. CDR1 SGHRS and CDR2 YFSETQ come from the germline V gene. The CDR3 extends over 15 amino acids.

This chain connects TRBV5-5 to TRBJ2-4; no clear D. V lost 1 base and J 1 base, leaving 6 bases between the germline ends. This CDR3 region has 14 residues. From germline, CDR1 is SGHKS and CDR2 YYEKEE (reference sequence). The DNA for the CDR3 is TGTGCCAGCAGCTTGACAGTTGCCAAAAACATTCAGTACTTC. Encoded protein: CASSLTVAKNIQYF.

The chain combines TRBV19 with TRBJ2-3; 10 nucleotides match TRBD2. Germline CDR1 is LNHDA and CDR2 is SQIVND (reference sequence). Trimming removed 3 bases from V and 4 bases from J; junction bases left unmatched: 7. CDR3 length equals 16 residues. CDR3 bases: TGTGCCAGTAGTATGCTAGCGGGAGTTGGGCCAGATACGCAGTATTTT. Protein product: CASSMLAGVGPDTQYF.

The rearrangement links TRBV19 to TRBJ1-1; maybe TRBD1 (5 bases). Trimming shortened V by 11 bases and J by 3 bases, and 16 bases separated the two germline ends. The CDR3 loop spans 13 amino acids. Germline CDR1 reads LNHDA; CDR2 reads SQIVND (reference sequence). In DNA, the CDR3 is TGTGCCGCTTCGCGTGCAGGGTACACTGAAGCTTTCTTT. Translated: CAASRAGYTEAFF.

This chain links TRBV5-5 with TRBJ1-4; 7 bases align to TRBD1. V was pared by 4 bases and J by 8 bases, with 5 bases of the junction left unmatched. Germline CDR1 is SGHKS and CDR2 is YYEKEE (reference sequence). The CDR3 sequence is 13 residues long. CDR3 sequence: CASSLTGEEKLFF. The CDR3 bases are TGTGCCAGCAGCCTTACAGGGGAGGAAAAACTGTTTTTT. The whole variable domain, filled in from reference TRBV5-5 and TRBJ1-4, reads DAGVTQSPTHLIKTRGQQVTLRCSPISGHKSVSWYQQVLGQGPQFIFQYYEKEERGRGNFPDRFSARQFPNYSSELNVNALLLGDSALYLCASSLTGEEKLFFGSGTQLSVL.

This chain uses TRBV7-2 with TRBJ1-2; 8 nucleotides agree with TRBD1. V shed 0 bases and J 8 bases; nucleotides not matched to a gene: 5. The CDR3 runs to 14 residues. Looked up from germline, CDR1 is SGHTA and CDR2 is FQGNSA. CDR3 sequence: CASSLAPTGVGYTF. The DNA for the CDR3 is TGTGCCAGCAGCTTAGCTCCGACAGGGGTCGGCTACACCTTC.

Note on this clone: Other DNA sequences in this specimen translate into the identical CDR3. The rearrangement uses TRBV10-3 and TRBJ1-1; 9 bases agree with TRBD1. Germline V gene data show CDR1 as ENHRY and CDR2 as SYGVKD. J lost 5 bases, V lost 8 bases, and 3 bases had no gene match. CDR3 size: 12 residues. CDR3 DNA sequence: TGTGCCATCGGACAGGGGTTGACTGAAGCTTTCTTT. This codes for CAIGQGLTEAFF.

The rearrangement uses TRBV21-1 and TRBJ2-1; the D call in the table, TRBD2, was not verified against the DNA. TRBV21-1 is flagged as a pseudogene. This CDR3 is 14 amino acids long. The CDR3 DNA reads as TGTGCCAGCAGCAGAGGGACTAGCGGAAATGAGCAGTTCTTC. It encodes CASSRGTSGNEQFF.

This chain connects TRBV5-1 to TRBJ2-1; D perhaps matches TRBD2 (5 bases). CDR3 length: 14 residues. Germline values: CDR1 SGHRS, CDR2 YFSETQ. Between the trimmed V and J ends, which lost 3 bases and 6 bases, there was a span of 13 bases. The CDR3 bases are TGCGCCAGCAGCTGGGCGAGGGCAGTCAATGAGCAGTTCTTC. Its protein product is CASSWARAVNEQFF.

The chain combines TRBV28 with TRBJ1-5; 8 bases are shared with TRBD1. CDR3 length equals 19 residues. V shed 2 bases and J 1 base; nucleotides not matched to a gene: 13. Looked up from germline, CDR1 is MDHEN and CDR2 is SYDVKM. CDR3 DNA sequence: TGTGCCAGCAGTTTAGCGTTTGGGGCAGGGGGCTGGAGCAATCAGCCCCAGCATTTT. Encoded protein: CASSLAFGAGGWSNQPQHF.

J is TRBJ2-5 and V is TRBV25-1; 7 bases match TRBD2. The CDR3 is 16 amino acids. Per the germline V gene, CDR1 is MGHDK and CDR2 is SYGVNS. The junction had 13 bases not matched to a gene; V was cut back by 7 bases and J by 2 bases. CDR3 region: CASTPLSASGQETQYF. The CDR3 DNA is TGTGCCAGCACTCCCCTCTCGGCTAGCGGACAAGAGACCCAGTACTTC.

The chain joins TRBV7-3 to TRBJ2-2, with TRBD2 as a possible D gene (5 bases). Trimming stripped 1 base from V and 4 bases from J, with 7 bases between. Germline V gene lookup returns CDR1 SGHTA and CDR2 FQGTGA. The CDR3 is made up of 14 amino acids. CDR3 region: CASSLMGSTGELFF. CDR3 nucleotides: TGTGCCAGCAGCTTAATGGGGAGCACCGGGGAGCTGTTTTTT.

The V call is TRBV3-1 (or the pseudogene TRBV3-2), the J call TRBJ1-1; D is uncertain. V dropped 3 bases and J dropped 5 bases, with 10 bases sitting between them. This CDR3 is 13 amino acids long. Germline V lookup: CDR1 LGHDT, CDR2 YNNKEL (reference sequence). CDR3 bases: TGTGCCAGCAGCCATAATCTAGGTACTGAAGCTTTCTTT. This translates into CASSHNLGTEAFF.

The V gene is TRBV2, the J gene TRBJ1-4, with a tentative D call TRBD1 (6 bases). Germline V CDR1 and CDR2: SNHLY, FYNNEI. The CDR3 runs to 13 residues. V was shortened by 7 bases and J by 7 bases, with 13 bases between the two germline ends. The CDR3 nucleotides are TGTGCCAGCATCCGGGGGGCCGGTGAAAAACTGTTTTTT. Its translation: CASIRGAGEKLFF.